One sample yielded the 9 T cell receptor beta chains listed below, sequenced in a study of blood T cell repertoires in COVID-19. Clones were read by immunoSEQ multiplex PCR, and TCRdb kept only the in-frame ones, dropping some. The repertoire includes 200,000 or so clones, around 90% of them detected once, and roughly a tenth sits in the top ten. The specimen was PBMCs or T cells enriched from blood (not recorded which). These receptors were collected from a man younger than 45 who had recovered from COVID-19.

In this sample, this clone turned up a few times. The V call is TRBV5-5, the J call TRBJ1-4, with TRBD1 identical over 9 bases. V was pared by 0 bases and J by 4 bases, with 4 bases of the junction left unmatched. CDR1 SGHKS and CDR2 YYEKEE come from the germline V gene (reference sequence). The CDR3 is made up of 16 amino acids. The CDR3 reads CASSLVGTGYNEKLFF. The CDR3, as DNA: TGTGCCAGCAGCTTGGTGGGGACAGGGTATAATGAAAAACTGTTTTTT.

This clone was picked up a small number of times. The chain links TRBV28 to TRBJ1-5; D possibly corresponds to TRBD1 (6 bases). There are 14 residues in the CDR3. V lost 8 bases to trimming and J lost 1 base, with 12 bases between them. CDR1 and CDR2 from the germline V gene are MDHEN and SYDVKM. The CDR3 DNA is TGTGCCAGCGGTGGGGGCGTGAGCAATCAGCCCCAGCATTTT. Encoded protein: CASGGGVSNQPQHF.

The CDR3 here is CASSRTRSGAYNEQFF. CDR3 nucleotide sequence: TGTGCCAGCTCACGAACCAGGTCTGGGGCTTACAATGAGCAGTTCTTC. The chain is built from TRBV19 and TRBJ2-1; tentative D call: TRBD1 (5 bases). CDR3 length: 16 amino acids. Trimming left V 9 bases short and J 4 bases short, with 22 bases between. CDR1 LNHDA and CDR2 SQIVND come from the germline V gene (reference sequence).

The CDR3 nucleotides are TGTGCCAGCAGCCCCGTGGGGCAGTTCTCCGGGGAGCTGTTTTTT. Translation gives CASSPVGQFSGELFF. This chain uses TRBV5-4 with TRBJ2-2; D may be TRBD1 (5 bases). Trimming cost V 4 bases and J 6 bases, with 16 bases left between them. This CDR3 comprises 15 residues. Per germline, CDR1 SGHNT and CDR2 YYREEE (reference sequence).

The chain combines TRBV28 with TRBJ2-7; 10 nucleotides agree with TRBD1. The CDR3 runs 17 residues. V trimming: 4 bases; J trimming: 3 bases; junction bases outside the gene matches: 12. Per the germline V gene, CDR1 is MDHEN and CDR2 is SYDVKM. CDR3 DNA sequence: TGTGCCAGCAGTTCGACTTACGGGACAGGGGATTTCTACGAGCAGTACTTC. Its protein product is CASSSTYGTGDFYEQYF.

CDR3 nucleotide sequence: TGTGCCAGCAGCCAATGGACAGGGGAACAGCCCCAGCATTTT. Translated: CASSQWTGEQPQHF. This chain joins TRBV4-2 and TRBJ1-5; 9 nucleotides align to TRBD1. The CDR3 has 14 amino acids. CDR1 and CDR2 from the germline V gene are LGHNA and YNFKEQ. J lost 7 bases, V lost 2 bases, and 3 bases had no gene match.

The rearrangement uses TRBV6-6 and TRBJ1-2, with D possibly being TRBD1 (6 bases). The CDR3 is made up of 13 amino acids. CDR1 MNHNY and CDR2 SVGAGI come from the germline V gene (reference sequence). V was shortened by 7 bases and J by 7 bases, with 16 bases between the two germline ends. CDR3: CASNGEQGSGYTF. CDR3 nucleotide sequence: TGTGCCAGCAACGGGGAACAGGGAAGTGGCTACACCTTC.

This chain uses TRBV18 with TRBJ1-3; 10 bases match TRBD1. Germline V gene data show CDR1 as KGHSH and CDR2 as LQKENI. The CDR3 totals 18 residues. Trimming took 3 bases from V and 1 from J; bases not matched to a gene: 9. CDR3 amino acids: CASSPSTGGVYSGNTIYF. The DNA of the CDR3 is TGTGCCAGCTCACCGTCGACAGGGGGCGTATATTCTGGAAACACCATATATTTT. Full variable domain (missing parts from reference TRBV18 and TRBJ1-3): NAGVMQNPRHLVRRRGQEARLRCSPMKGHSHVYWYRQLPEEGLKFMVYLQKENIIDESGMPKERFSAEFPKEGPSILRIQQVVRGDSAAYFCASSPSTGGVYSGNTIYFGEGSWLTVV.

The rearrangement joins TRBV27 to TRBJ2-3; no firm D call. Germline V lookup: CDR1 MNHEY, CDR2 SMNVEV (reference sequence). There are 15 residues in the CDR3. V was clipped by 4 bases and J by 6 bases, with 17 bases between them. CDR3 bases: TGTGCCAGCAGTTCTTTTGGCCAGGTCTCCGATACGCAGTATTTT. It yields the protein CASSSFGQVSDTQYF.